This T cell receptor beta chain was identified during a study of post-analysis software for immune sequencing data. Libraries were made from TCR beta cDNA, and they carried unique molecular identifiers. A population of about 1 to 11 million T cells gave rise to around 530,000 cDNA molecules. TCRdb independently ran MiXCR on the PCR reads; one entry per CDR3 protein. Here the sample spans a few hundred thousand distinct CDR3 sequences, roughly 36% being singletons. Whole-study results and caveats: The study found TRBV5-6, TRBV5-1 and TRBV20-1 among five or six TRBV segments more frequent in patients than controls.

The V gene's germline CDR1 is MDHEN and CDR2 SYDVKM. Trimming stripped 5 bases from V and 1 base from J, with 11 bases between. The CDR3 totals 14 residues. This clonotype has a handful of counts. The antigen remains unidentified. The clonotype was recovered from a girl aged 10 to 17 with multiple sclerosis. The sequencing input was blood. The V call is TRBV28, the J call TRBJ2-5; D gene ambiguous. The CDR3 DNA sequence: TGTGCCAGCAGTCCTCATGACATCCAAGAGACCCAGTACTTC. Its protein product is CASSPHDIQETQYF.